A single T cell receptor beta chain is shown here with its context. This specimen belongs to a study of preoperative IRX-2 immunotherapy in early breast cancer. Sample treatment: preoperative locoregional IRX-2 cytokine immunotherapy. Preoperative locoregional IRX-2 cytokine immunotherapy was tested in the phase Ib source study. Clones were sequenced by immunoSEQ multiplex PCR, and TCRdb holds only the in-frame ones, with some missing. The repertoire holds about 43,000 clones, with less than 95% as singletons. The junction had 0 bases not matched to a gene; V was cut back by 2 bases and J by 2 bases. From germline, CDR1 is MNHEY and CDR2 SVGAGI. The CDR3 consists of 14 residues.

This specimen consisted of tumor tissue, obtained after IRX-2 immunotherapy. V usage is TRBV6-5 and J usage is TRBJ2-5; TRBD2 matches at 9 bases. This receptor was taken from a human donor with breast cancer. This chain's CDR3 is CASSYAGGQETQYF. As DNA, the CDR3 is TGTGCCAGCAGTTACGCGGGGGGGCAAGAGACCCAGTACTTC.